This TCR beta chain comes out of a study of CD8+CD57+ T cells in acquired aplastic anemia. Study in general: CD4+ and CD8+ cells, once sorted, gave DNA averaging about 3 ug. Regarding the study as a whole: Patients and controls had in common approximately 29 CD8+ CDR3 sequences.

The germline gives CDR1 SGHRS, CDR2 YFSETQ. The CDR3 runs to 14 residues. The ends were cut back, 3 bases at V and 0 bases at J, with 7 bases in the middle. TCR beta VDJ and CDR3 were profiled, and genomic DNA was the template. Via MiXCR, TCRdb re-called the reads, giving one row per CDR3 protein. The table lists around 200,000 distinct CDR3 sequences, roughly half of them singletons. Concerning this clonotype itself: Its antigen is currently unknown.

The patients chosen for sequencing had shown expansion of CD8+CD57+ cells (detected by flow cytometry). Severe acquired aplastic anemia was present in every patient. V is TRBV5-1 and J is TRBJ2-4; D not certain. The sample comprised sorted CD4+, CD8+, or CD8+CD57+ T cells (not recorded which) from PBMCs. This sequence was found in a human donor with aplastic anemia. The CDR3 region has the DNA TGCGCCAGCAGCTCGGACGGAGCCAAAAACATTCAGTACTTC. This codes for CASSSDGAKNIQYF.